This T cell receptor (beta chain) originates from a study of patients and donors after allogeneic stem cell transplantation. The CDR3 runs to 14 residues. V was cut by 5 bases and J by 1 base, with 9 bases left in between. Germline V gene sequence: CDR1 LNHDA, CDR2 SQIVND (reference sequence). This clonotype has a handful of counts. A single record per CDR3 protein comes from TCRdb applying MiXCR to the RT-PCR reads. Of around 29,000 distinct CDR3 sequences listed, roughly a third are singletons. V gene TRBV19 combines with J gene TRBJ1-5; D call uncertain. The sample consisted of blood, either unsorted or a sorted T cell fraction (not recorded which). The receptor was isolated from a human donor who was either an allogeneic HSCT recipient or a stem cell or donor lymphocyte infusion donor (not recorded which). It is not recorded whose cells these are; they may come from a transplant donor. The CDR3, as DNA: TGTGCCAGTAGTGATGGAGTGAGCAATCAGCCCCAGCATTTT. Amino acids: CASSDGVSNQPQHF.